One TCR beta chain is described in this entry. Its target is not known. The CDR3 runs 17 residues. The germline V gene has CDR1 ENHRY and CDR2 SYGVKD. V trimming: 3 bases; J trimming: 5 bases; junction bases outside the gene matches: 13. The data were produced by immunoSEQ multiplex PCR, yet TCRdb's version contains in-frame clones alone and is incomplete. The table has about 34,000 clones, over 85% seen once; the top ten hold 9.5% to 12%. This entry is derived from a study of T cells in tuberculosis. Across the study: Sequenced TCRs come from CD1B-GMM tetramer-binding T cells. Samples predate treatment or fall within its first 7 days.

Study-wide results and caveats: GEM motif frequencies gave around 70% accuracy; the GMM repertoire gave 80% to 90%.

Time point indicated: new active TB diagnosis, blood taken before or within 7 days of starting treatment. Confirmation came from sputum smear and/or culture positivity for M. tuberculosis. The sample consisted of PBMCs, taken at tuberculosis diagnosis. The chain is built from TRBV10-3 and TRBJ1-2, with 9 bases identical to TRBD1. The TCR was taken from an adult with tuberculosis. This CDR3 is CAISDIGEGQGTYGYTF. The CDR3, as DNA: TGTGCCATCAGTGACATAGGAGAAGGACAGGGGACGTATGGCTACACCTTC.